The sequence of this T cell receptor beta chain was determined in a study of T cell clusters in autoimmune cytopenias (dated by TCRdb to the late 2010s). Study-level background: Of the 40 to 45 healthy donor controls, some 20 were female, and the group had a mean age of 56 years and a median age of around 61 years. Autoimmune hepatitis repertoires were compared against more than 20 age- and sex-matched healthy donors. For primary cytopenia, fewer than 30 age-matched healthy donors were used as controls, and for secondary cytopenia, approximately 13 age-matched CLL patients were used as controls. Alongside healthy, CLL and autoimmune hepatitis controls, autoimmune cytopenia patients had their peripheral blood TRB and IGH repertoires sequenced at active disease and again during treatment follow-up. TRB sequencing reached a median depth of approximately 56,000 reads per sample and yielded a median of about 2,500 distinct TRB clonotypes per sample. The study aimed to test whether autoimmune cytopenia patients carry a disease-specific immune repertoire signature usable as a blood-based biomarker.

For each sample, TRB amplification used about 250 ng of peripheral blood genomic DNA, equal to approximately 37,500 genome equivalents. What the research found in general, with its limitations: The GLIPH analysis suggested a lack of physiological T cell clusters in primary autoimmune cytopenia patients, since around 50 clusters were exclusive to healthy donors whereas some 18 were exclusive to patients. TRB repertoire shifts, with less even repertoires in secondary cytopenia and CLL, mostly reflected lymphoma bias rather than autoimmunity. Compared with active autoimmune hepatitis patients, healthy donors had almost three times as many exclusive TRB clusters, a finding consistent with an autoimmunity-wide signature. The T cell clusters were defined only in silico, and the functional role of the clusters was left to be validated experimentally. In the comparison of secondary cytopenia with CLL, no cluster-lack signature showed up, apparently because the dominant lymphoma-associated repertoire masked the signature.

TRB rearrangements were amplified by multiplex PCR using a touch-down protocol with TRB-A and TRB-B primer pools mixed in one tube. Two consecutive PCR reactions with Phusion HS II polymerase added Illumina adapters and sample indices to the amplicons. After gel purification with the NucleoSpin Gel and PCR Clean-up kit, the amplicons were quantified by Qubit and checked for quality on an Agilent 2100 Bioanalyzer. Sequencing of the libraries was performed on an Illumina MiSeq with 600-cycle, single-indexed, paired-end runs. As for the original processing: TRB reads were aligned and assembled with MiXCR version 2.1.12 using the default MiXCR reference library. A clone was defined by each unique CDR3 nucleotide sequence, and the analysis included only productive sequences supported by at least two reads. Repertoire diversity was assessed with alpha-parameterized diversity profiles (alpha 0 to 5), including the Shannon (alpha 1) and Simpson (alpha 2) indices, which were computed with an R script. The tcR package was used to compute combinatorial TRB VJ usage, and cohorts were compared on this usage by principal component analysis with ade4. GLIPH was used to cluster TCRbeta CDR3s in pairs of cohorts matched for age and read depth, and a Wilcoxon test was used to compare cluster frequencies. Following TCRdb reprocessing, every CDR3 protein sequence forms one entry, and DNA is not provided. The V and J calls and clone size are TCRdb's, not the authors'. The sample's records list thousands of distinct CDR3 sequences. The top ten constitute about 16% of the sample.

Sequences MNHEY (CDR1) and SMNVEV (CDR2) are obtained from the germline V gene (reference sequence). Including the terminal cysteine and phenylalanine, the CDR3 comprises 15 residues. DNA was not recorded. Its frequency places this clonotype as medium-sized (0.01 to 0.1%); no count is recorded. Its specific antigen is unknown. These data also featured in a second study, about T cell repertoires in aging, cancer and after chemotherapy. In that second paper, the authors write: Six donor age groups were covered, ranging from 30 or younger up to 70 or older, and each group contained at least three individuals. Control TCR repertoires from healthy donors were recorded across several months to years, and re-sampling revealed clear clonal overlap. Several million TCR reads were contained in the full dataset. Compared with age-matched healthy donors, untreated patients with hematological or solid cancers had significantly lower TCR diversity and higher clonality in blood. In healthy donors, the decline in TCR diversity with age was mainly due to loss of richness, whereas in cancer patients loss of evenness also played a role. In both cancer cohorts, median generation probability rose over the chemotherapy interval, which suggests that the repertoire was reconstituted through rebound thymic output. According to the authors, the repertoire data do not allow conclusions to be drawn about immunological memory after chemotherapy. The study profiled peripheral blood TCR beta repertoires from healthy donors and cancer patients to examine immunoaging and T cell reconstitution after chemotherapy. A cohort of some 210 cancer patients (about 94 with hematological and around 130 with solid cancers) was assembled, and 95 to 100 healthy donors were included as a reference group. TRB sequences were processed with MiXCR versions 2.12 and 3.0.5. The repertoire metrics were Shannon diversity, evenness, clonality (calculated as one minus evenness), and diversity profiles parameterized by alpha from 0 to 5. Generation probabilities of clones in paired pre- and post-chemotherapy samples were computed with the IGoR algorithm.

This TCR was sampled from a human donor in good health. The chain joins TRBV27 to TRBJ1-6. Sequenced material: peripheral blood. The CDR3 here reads CASSLRAVRDSPLHF.